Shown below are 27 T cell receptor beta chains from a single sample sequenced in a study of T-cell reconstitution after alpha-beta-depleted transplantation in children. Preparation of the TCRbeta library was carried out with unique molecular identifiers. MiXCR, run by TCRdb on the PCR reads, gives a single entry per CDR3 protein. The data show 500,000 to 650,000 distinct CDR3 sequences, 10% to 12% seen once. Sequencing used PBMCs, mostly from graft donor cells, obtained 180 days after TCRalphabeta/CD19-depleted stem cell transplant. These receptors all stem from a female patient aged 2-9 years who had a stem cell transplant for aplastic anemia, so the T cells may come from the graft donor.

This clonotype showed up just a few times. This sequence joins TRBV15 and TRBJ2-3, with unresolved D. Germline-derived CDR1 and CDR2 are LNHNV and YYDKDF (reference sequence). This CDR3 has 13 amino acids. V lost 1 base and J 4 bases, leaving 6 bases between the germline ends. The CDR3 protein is CATSRVVADTQYF. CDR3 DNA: TGTGCCACCAGCAGAGTAGTCGCAGATACGCAGTATTTT. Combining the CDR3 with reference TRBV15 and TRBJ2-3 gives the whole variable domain DAMVIQNPRYQVTQFGKPVTLSCSQTLNHNVMYWYQQKSSQAPKLLFHYYDKDFNNEADTPDNFQSRRPNTSFCFLDIRSPGLGDTAMYLCATSRVVADTQYFGPGTRLTVL.

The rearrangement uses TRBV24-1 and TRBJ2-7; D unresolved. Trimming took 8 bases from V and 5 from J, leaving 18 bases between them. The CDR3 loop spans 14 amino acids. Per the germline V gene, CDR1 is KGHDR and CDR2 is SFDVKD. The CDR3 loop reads CATIPAMPLHEQYV. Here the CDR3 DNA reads TGTGCCACCATCCCCGCGATGCCCCTCCACGAGCAGTACGTC.

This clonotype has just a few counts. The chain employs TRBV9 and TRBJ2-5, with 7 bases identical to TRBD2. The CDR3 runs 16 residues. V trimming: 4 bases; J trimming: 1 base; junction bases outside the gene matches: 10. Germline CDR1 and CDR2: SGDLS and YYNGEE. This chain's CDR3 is CASSPPTSSPQETQYF. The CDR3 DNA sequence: TGTGCCAGCAGCCCTCCGACTAGCAGTCCCCAAGAGACCCAGTACTTC.

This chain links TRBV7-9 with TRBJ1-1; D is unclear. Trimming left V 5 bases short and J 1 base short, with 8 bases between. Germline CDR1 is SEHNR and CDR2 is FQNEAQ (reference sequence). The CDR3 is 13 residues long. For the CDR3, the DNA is TGTGCCAGCAGCCCTGAGTGGAACACTGAAGCTTTCTTT. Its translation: CASSPEWNTEAFF.

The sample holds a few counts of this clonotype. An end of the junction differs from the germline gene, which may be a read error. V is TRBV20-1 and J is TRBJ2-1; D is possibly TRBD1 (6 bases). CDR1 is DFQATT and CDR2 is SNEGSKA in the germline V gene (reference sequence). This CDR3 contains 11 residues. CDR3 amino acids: CSASSDRPPVF. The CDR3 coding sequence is TGCAGTGCTAGCTCAGACAGGCCCCCCGTCTTC.

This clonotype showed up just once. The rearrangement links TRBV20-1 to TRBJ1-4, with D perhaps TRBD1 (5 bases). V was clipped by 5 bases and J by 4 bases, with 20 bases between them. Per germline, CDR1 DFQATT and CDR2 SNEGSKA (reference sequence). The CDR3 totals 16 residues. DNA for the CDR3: TGCAGTGCTGTCAGTTTCTCTCAGGGTGATAATGAAAAACTGTTTTTT. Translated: CSAVSFSQGDNEKLFF.

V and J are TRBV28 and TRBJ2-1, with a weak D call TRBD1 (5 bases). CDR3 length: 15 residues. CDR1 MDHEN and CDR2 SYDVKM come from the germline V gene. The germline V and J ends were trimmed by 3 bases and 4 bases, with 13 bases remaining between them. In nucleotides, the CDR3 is TGTGCCAGCAGTTTTCAAGGGGATAAGTACAATGAGCAGTTCTTC. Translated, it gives CASSFQGDKYNEQFF.

The CDR3 DNA reads as TGCGCCAGCAGCCACACAGCGAACACCTACGAGCAGTACTTC. It yields the protein CASSHTANTYEQYF. J is TRBJ2-7 and V is TRBV4-3; D call uncertain. With 3 bases removed from V and 2 bases from J, the gap between germline ends came to 11 bases. This CDR3 contains 14 residues. CDR1 is LGHNA, CDR2 YSLEER, per germline.

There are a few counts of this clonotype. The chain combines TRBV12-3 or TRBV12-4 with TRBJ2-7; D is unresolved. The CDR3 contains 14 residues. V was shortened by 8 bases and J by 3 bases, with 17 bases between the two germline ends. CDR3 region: CASGPTPGLYEQYV. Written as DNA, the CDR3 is TGTGCCAGCGGACCCACCCCCGGGCTCTACGAGCAGTACGTC.

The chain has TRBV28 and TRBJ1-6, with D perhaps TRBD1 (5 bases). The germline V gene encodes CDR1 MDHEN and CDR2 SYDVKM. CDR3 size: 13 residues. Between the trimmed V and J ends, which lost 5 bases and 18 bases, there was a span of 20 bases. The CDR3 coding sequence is TGTGCCAGCAGTCCATCGGACATTCTTACCACCCACTTT. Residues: CASSPSDILTTHF. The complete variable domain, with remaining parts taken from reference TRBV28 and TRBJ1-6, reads DVKVTQSSRYLVKRTGEKVFLECVQDMDHENMFWYRQDPGLGLRLIYFSYDVKMKEKGDIPEGYSVSREKKERFSLILESASTNQTSMYLCASSPSDILTTHFGNGTRLTVT.

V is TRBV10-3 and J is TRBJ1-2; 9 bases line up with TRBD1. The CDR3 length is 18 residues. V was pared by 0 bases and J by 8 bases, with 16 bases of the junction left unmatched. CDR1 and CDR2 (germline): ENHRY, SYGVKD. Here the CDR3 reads CAISESRRFWGQGVGYTF. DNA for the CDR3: TGTGCCATCAGTGAGTCGCGACGCTTCTGGGGACAGGGAGTGGGCTACACCTTC.

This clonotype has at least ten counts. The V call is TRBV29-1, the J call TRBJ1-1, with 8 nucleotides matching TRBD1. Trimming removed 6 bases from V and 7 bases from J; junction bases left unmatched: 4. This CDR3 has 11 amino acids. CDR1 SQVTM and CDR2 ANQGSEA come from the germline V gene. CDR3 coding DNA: TGCAGCGTGGGACAGGATTTTGAAGCTTTCTTT. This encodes CSVGQDFEAFF.

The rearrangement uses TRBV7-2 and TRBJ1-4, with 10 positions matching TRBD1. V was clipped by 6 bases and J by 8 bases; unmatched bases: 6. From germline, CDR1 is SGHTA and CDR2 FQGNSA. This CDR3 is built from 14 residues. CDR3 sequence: CASSRDRGKEKLFF. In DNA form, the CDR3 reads TGTGCCAGCAGTCGGGACAGGGGAAAAGAAAAACTGTTTTTT.

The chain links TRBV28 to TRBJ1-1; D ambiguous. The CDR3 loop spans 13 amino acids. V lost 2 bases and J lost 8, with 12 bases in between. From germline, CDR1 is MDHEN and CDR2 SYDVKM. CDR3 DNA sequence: TGTGCCAGCAGTTTAGACGGGTTGGGGGAAGCTTTCTTT. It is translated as CASSLDGLGEAFF. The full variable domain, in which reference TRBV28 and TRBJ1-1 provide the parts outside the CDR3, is DVKVTQSSRYLVKRTGEKVFLECVQDMDHENMFWYRQDPGLGLRLIYFSYDVKMKEKGDIPEGYSVSREKKERFSLILESASTNQTSMYLCASSLDGLGEAFFGQGTRLTVV.

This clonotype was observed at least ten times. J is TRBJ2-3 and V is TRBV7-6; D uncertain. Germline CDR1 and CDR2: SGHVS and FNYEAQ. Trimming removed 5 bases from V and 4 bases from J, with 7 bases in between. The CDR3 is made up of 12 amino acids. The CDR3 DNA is TGTGCCAGCAGCACAAGGTCAGATACGCAGTATTTT. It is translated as CASSTRSDTQYF.

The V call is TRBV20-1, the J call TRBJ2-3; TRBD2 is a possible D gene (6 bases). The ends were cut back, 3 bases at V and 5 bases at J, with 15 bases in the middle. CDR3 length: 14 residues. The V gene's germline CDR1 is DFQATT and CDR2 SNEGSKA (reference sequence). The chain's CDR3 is CSARGTGDLDTQYF. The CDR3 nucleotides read TGCAGTGCTAGGGGTACGGGAGATTTAGATACGCAGTATTTT.

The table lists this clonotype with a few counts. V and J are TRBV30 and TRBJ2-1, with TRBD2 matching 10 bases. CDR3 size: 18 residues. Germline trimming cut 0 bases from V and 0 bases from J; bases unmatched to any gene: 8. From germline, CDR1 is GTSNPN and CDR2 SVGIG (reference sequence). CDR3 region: CAWSVLRASGSSYNEQFF. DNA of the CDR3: TGTGCCTGGAGTGTCCTTCGAGCTAGCGGGAGCTCCTACAATGAGCAGTTCTTC.

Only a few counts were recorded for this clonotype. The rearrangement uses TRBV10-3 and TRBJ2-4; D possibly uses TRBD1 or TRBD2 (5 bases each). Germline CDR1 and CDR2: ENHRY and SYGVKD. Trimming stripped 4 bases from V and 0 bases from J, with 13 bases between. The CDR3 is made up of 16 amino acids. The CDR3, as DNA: TGTGCCATCAGTGTTACTGGGGGAATAGCCAAAAACATTCAGTACTTC. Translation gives CAISVTGGIAKNIQYF.

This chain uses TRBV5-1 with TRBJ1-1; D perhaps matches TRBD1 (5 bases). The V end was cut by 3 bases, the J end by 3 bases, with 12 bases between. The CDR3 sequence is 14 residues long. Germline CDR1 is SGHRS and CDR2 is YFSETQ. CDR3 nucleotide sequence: TGCGCCAGCAGCTCCGGGGCGGTGGACACTGAAGCTTTCTTT. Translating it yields CASSSGAVDTEAFF.

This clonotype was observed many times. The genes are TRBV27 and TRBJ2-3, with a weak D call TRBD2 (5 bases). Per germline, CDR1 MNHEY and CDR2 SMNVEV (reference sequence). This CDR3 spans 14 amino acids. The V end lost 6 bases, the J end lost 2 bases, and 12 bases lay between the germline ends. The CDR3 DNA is TGTGCCAGCAGGCCGGGAACGGCCACAGATACGCAGTATTTT. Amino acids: CASRPGTATDTQYF.

CDR3 protein: CSVDDYGYTF. CDR3 nucleotides: TGCAGCGTTGACGACTATGGCTACACCTTC. The chain uses TRBV29-1 and TRBJ1-2; D remains ambiguous. Germline V gene lookup returns CDR1 SQVTM and CDR2 ANQGSEA. The germline V and J ends were trimmed by 3 bases and 3 bases, with 2 bases remaining between them. CDR3 size: 10 residues.

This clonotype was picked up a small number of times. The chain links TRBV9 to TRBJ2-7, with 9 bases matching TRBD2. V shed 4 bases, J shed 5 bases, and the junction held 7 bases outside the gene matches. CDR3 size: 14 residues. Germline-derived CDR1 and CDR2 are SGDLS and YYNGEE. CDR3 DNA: TGTGCCAGCAGCCCCGGGACTAGCAGAGACGAGCAGTACTTC. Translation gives CASSPGTSRDEQYF.

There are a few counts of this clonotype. CDR3 DNA sequence: TGTGCCAGCAGGAGGGGTTGGGAGACCCAGTACTTC. It encodes CASRRGWETQYF. The chain links TRBV6-2 or TRBV6-3 to TRBJ2-5; D is tentatively TRBD1 or TRBD2 (5 bases each). Trimming left V 6 bases short and J 5 bases short, with 10 bases between. Looked up from germline, CDR1 is MNHEY and CDR2 is SVGEGT. The CDR3 has 12 amino acids.

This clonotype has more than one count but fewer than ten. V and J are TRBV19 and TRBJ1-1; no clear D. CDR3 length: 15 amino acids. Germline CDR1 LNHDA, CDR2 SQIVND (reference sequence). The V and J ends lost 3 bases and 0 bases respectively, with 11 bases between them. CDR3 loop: CASSMAGPMNTEAFF. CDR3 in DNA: TGTGCCAGTAGTATGGCCGGGCCCATGAACACTGAAGCTTTCTTT.

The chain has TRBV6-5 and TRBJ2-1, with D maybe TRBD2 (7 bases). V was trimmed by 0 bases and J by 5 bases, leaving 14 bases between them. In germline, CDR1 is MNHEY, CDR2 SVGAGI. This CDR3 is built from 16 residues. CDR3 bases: TGTGCCAGCAGTTACTCGAGGGGGAGGGATAACAATGAGCAGTTCTTC. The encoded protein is CASSYSRGRDNNEQFF.

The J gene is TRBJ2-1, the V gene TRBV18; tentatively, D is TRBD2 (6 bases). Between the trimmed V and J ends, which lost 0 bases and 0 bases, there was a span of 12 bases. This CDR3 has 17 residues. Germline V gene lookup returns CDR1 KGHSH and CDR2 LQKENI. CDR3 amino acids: CASSPPGGWSSYNEQFF. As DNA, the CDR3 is TGTGCCAGCTCACCACCGGGAGGCTGGAGCTCCTACAATGAGCAGTTCTTC.

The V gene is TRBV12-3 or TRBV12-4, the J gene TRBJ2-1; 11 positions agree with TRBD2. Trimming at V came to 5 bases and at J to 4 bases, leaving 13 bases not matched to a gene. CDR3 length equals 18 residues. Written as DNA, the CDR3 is TGTGCCAGCAGTACTACCGGAGGACTAGCGGGTCCATACAATGAGCAGTTCTTC. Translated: CASSTTGGLAGPYNEQFF.